This TCR beta chain was identified in a study of identifying expanded T cells in peripheral blood. In the case of this clone: The antigen is unknown.

Libraries were prepared by immunoSEQ multiplex PCR; TCRdb keeps only in-frame clonotypes and omits some of them. The data show more than 50,000 clones, about 80% seen once. During the collection period, no donor immune events like infections were recorded. The germline V gene has CDR1 SGHTA and CDR2 FQGNSA. Trimming stripped 1 base from V and 6 bases from J, with 13 bases between. This CDR3 is 15 amino acids long. General study points: Technical replicates showed approximately 1.2 changed clones; approximately two weeks approximately 15; four weeks 19.

Material for sequencing was blood. The sequence was obtained from a person aged 18 to 70 in good health. The chain is built from TRBV7-2 and TRBJ2-1; D is ambiguous. The CDR3 coding sequence is TGTGCCAGCAGCTTAGACACTGGCCCCCCCAATGAGCAGTTCTTC. Encoded protein: CASSLDTGPPNEQFF.